This T cell receptor beta chain came from a study of blood T cell repertoires in COVID-19 (dated by TCRdb to 2020 to 2022). Concerning the study at large: Collaborator samples came from the United States, Italy and Spain and covered acute and convalescent phases of COVID-19. The material from the prospective study consisted of cDNA or gDNA derived from T cells, B-cell-depleted T cells, or PBMCs. Subjects who had been exposed to COVID-19, were actively infected with it, or had recovered from it provided the deeply sampled blood TCRbeta repertoires that made up the dataset. The repertoires were made available in a free public database intended to serve as a resource for research on the immune response to SARS-CoV-2. The samples were drawn from the first 160 participants of the ongoing ImmuneRACE study and from 1,254 subjects provided by 6 global collaborators. Nearly every sample came with metadata listing a de-identified subject ID, COVID-19 status, age in years and sex. Where available, HLA class I and class II types were taken from metadata supplied by the sample provider and were not determined by assay-based typing.

A second Seattle source provided samples from volunteer blood donors who had recovered from COVID-19. Each collaborating institution followed its own protocols to collect whole blood in K2EDTA tubes. For TCRbeta analysis, collaborator samples were shipped as frozen whole blood, as isolated PBMCs, or as DNA extracted from either sample type. Looking up the germline V gene yields CDR1 SGHDN and CDR2 FVKESK. V loses 2 bases, J loses 11 bases, and the germline ends lie 7 bases apart. Including cysteine and phenylalanine, the CDR3 has 11 amino acids. This entry keeps only the CDR3 DNA: 33 bases, framed from base 1. Paper-wide results and their limitations: How much clinical and demographic metadata was included differed by source and by participant, and the metadata was provided uncurated.

TCRbeta CDR3 regions were amplified from genomic DNA by means of the immunoSEQ Assay, a bias-controlled multiplex PCR. In the authors' own workflow: Within the assay, amplification of reference gene primers was used to estimate how many nucleated cells each sample contained. To quantify the absolute abundance of each unique TCRbeta CDR3 rearrangement, sequence reads were collapsed and filtered. Productive Simpson clonality was computed per sample as the square root of Simpson's diversity index over productive rearrangements. Held by TCRdb, this immuneACCESS table contains in-frame sequences only and omits some clones. Under half of the omission traces to an unresolved V gene where checked; the cause of the rest is unknown. V and J calls and clone size are copied from that table; D and trimming were computed from the DNA. Present in this sample are over 200,000 clones, roughly 86% of which were seen just once. 8.5% to 10% of the sample is held by the ten biggest clonotypes.

As concerns this clone: What antigen it recognizes has not been identified. Per-base qualities were not stored, and no clone one base away is much larger.

This TCR derives from a middle-aged man who had recovered from COVID-19. The sequence joins TRBV14 to TRBJ2-1, with no confidently assigned D gene. The sample was peripheral blood. For the CDR3, the sequence is CASSQLEKQFF. The sequenced DNA: TGTGCCAGCAGCCAACTAGAAAAGCAGTTCTTC. Here the CDR3 is joined to the reference TRBV14 and TRBJ2-1 genes, and the full variable domain is: EAGVTQFPSHSVIEKGQTVTLRCDPISGHDNLYWYRRVMGKEIKFLLHFVKESKQDESGMPNNRFLAERTGGTYSTLKVQPAELEDSGVYFCASSQLEKQFFGPGTRLTVL.